This T cell receptor (beta chain) derives from a study of chemoradiotherapy in HPV16-positive cancers. There are 14 residues in the CDR3. The germline V gene has CDR1 SGHNT and CDR2 YYREEE (reference sequence). The germline V and J ends were trimmed by 3 bases and 3 bases, with 11 bases remaining between them. TCRdb's copy holds only in-frame clones and misses some; the assay was immunoSEQ multiplex PCR. This sample carries around 12,000 clones, approximately 77% of them seen once, and the ten largest clones take under 1.5%. The sample here was taken from a patient who underwent chemoradiotherapy. This clonotype was sampled from a human donor with HPV-associated anogenital cancer. This sequence joins TRBV5-4 and TRBJ2-3; D ambiguous. The CDR3 region has the DNA TGTGCCAGCAGCTCCAACAGTGGGACAGATACGCAGTATTTT. It is translated as CASSSNSGTDTQYF.